One sample yielded the 25 T cell receptor beta chains listed below, sequenced in a study of tumor and adjacent non-tumor tissue in lung cancer. RNA was extracted from bulk tissue without any cell sorting. The library came from three nested PCR rounds adapted from ARM-PCR protocols. TCRdb processed the multiplex PCR reads anew with MiXCR; each CDR3 protein has one entry. The sample has roughly 140,000 distinct CDR3 sequences, roughly 70% seen once. Sequencing was done on a sample of lung tumor tissue. These receptors came from a man aged 60 to 75 with small cell lung cancer.

This clonotype showed up just once. This may stem from a read error, because a much larger clone lies one nucleotide away. CDR3 in DNA: TGCAGTGCACGGCTAGCGGGAAGGTCCTATGAGCAGTTCTTC. Residues: CSARLAGRSYEQFF. The chain joins TRBV20-1 to TRBJ2-1; TRBD2 agrees at 9 bases. The V gene's germline CDR1 is DFQATT and CDR2 SNEGSKA (reference sequence). The junction had 11 bases not matched to a gene; V was cut back by 6 bases and J by 8 bases. The CDR3 consists of 14 residues.

With regard to this clonotype: Given a much more abundant clone one base away, this may be a read error. The chain has TRBV6-1 and TRBJ2-3; D uncertain. This CDR3 region has 19 residues. Germline V gene lookup returns CDR1 MNHNS and CDR2 SASEGT. The CDR3: CASNEASILGAGATDTQYF. The CDR3 coding sequence is TGTGCCAGCAATGAAGCTTCGATTTTGGGCGCTGGTGCAACAGATACGCAGTATTTT.

Concerning this clonotype: The conserved closing phenylalanine or tryptophan is absent in this CDR3, likely reflecting a read error. The gene calls are TRBV6-1 and TRBJ2-5; 8 bases are a match to TRBD1. CDR1 is MNHNS and CDR2 is SASEGT in the germline V gene. The CDR3 is made up of 13 amino acids. V dropped 6 bases and J dropped 8; count of bases not matched to a gene: 8. DNA of the CDR3: TGTGCCAGCAGGGAGACAGGGGTCGGAACCCAGTACCTC. As protein: CASRETGVGTQYL.

The chain uses TRBV5-1 and TRBJ2-1, with TRBD2 matching 12 bases. Germline-derived CDR1 and CDR2 are SGHRS and YFSETQ. V dropped 4 bases and J dropped 4; count of bases not matched to a gene: 6. The CDR3 is 16 residues long. CDR3 residues: CASSPGTSGHYNEQFF. The CDR3 bases are TGCGCCAGCAGCCCGGGGACTAGCGGGCATTACAATGAGCAGTTCTTC.

Notes on this clonotype: At one of its ends the junction is not consistent with the germline gene, which may arise from a read error. The chain joins TRBV11-2 to TRBJ2-7; 10 bases line up with TRBD1. Germline V CDR1 and CDR2: SGHAT, FQNNGV. The CDR3 covers 15 residues. DNA of the CDR3: TGTACCAGCAGCATACCGGGACAGGGGTCCTACGAGCAGTACTTC. Translation gives CTSSIPGQGSYEQYF.

Regarding this clonotype: One junction end does not reproduce the germline sequence, and a read error may be involved. CDR3 sequence reads: CAGSLIGRAEFF. CDR3 nucleotides: TGTGCCGGCAGCTTAATCGGGAGGGCCGAGTTCTTC. The chain couples TRBV11-2 to TRBJ2-1, with TRBD2 identical over 8 bases. Germline loops: CDR1 SGHAT, CDR2 FQNNGV. CDR3 size: 12 residues.

Details on this clonotype: This may stem from a read error, because a much larger clone lies one nucleotide away. The chain links TRBV11-3 to TRBJ1-1; tentative D call: TRBD1 (6 bases). V gave up 1 base and J gave up 3 bases, with 15 bases separating them. The CDR3 length is 16 residues. Germline V gene data show CDR1 as SGHNT and CDR2 as YENEEA. CDR3 DNA: TGTGCCAGCAGCTTAGGGATTGTGCGGGGGCACACTGAAGCTTTCTTT. Encoded protein: CASSLGIVRGHTEAFF. The full variable domain, rest sourced from reference TRBV11-3 and TRBJ1-1, is EAGVVQSPRYKIIEKKQPVAFWCNPISGHNTLYWYLQNLGQGPELLIRYENEEAVDDSQLPKDRFSAERLKGVDSTLKIQPAELGDSAVYLCASSLGIVRGHTEAFFGQGTRLTVV.

V and J are TRBV28 and TRBJ2-1, with D maybe TRBD2 (6 bases). The CDR3 has 19 amino acids. The V end was cut by 5 bases, the J end by 2 bases, with 25 bases between. Germline CDR1 and CDR2: MDHEN and SYDVKM. The CDR3 here is CASSPFLLTSRRAYNEQFF. CDR3 coding DNA: TGTGCCAGCAGTCCTTTCCTTTTAACTAGCAGGAGGGCCTACAATGAGCAGTTCTTC.

A remark on this clonotype: One junction end disagrees with the germline gene, perhaps due to a read error. The chain carries TRBV29-1 and TRBJ1-1; D possibly corresponds to TRBD1 (5 bases). The CDR3 is 14 residues long. Germline CDR1 reads SQVTM; CDR2 reads ANQGSEA. The CDR3 bases are TGCAGCGCAGTGGGCGGGGGTTCGAACACTGAGGCTTTCTTT. It specifies CSAVGGGSNTEAFF.

Comments on this clonotype: It is likely a read error, because the conserved phenylalanine at the end of the CDR3 is missing. The genes are TRBV11-3 and TRBJ2-1; D is undetermined. Looked up from germline, CDR1 is SGHNT and CDR2 is YENEEA. This CDR3 contains 14 residues. CDR3 coding DNA: TGTGCCAGCATCTTAATGGCGGATTTGGGTGAGCAGTTCATC. It yields the protein CASILMADLGEQFI.

This clonotype appeared a single time. This may arise from a read error, as a much more abundant clone is one base away. The V gene is TRBV6-1, the J gene TRBJ2-1; no reliable D call. The CDR3 covers 13 residues. The germline V gene has CDR1 MNHNS and CDR2 SASEGT. V shed 3 bases and J shed 8 bases, with 11 bases lying between them. The CDR3 protein is CASSEDARDEQFF. In DNA, the CDR3 is TGTGCCAGCAGTGAGGACGCGAGAGATGAGCAGTTCTTC.

About this clonotype itself: An end of the junction differs from the germline gene, which may be a read error. The gene calls are TRBV6-1 and TRBJ1-4, with D perhaps matching TRBD1 (6 bases). The CDR3 totals 16 residues. CDR1 and CDR2 (germline): MNHNS, SASEGT. The CDR3 DNA sequence: TGTGCCAGCAGTTACACAGGGAATCCGCCGAATGAAAAACTGGTTTTT. Translating it yields CASSYTGNPPNEKLVF.

As to this clonotype: The junction departs from the called germline gene at one end, perhaps through a read error. The chain recombines TRBV6-5 with TRBJ1-1; no clear D gene. In germline, CDR1 is MNHEY, CDR2 SVGAGI. The CDR3 is 13 amino acids. In DNA form, the CDR3 reads TGTGCCAGCAGTTTCTCCAGGAGCACTGAAGCTCTCTTT. Translated: CASSFSRSTEALF.

Regarding this clonotype: The junction and the germline gene differ at one end; a read error may be behind it. This rearrangement joins TRBV6-1 to TRBJ2-2; TRBD2 matches 10 bases. The CDR3 is 16 residues long. CDR1 MNHNS and CDR2 SASEGT come from the germline V gene. CDR3 nucleotide sequence: TGTGCCAGCAATGGGCTAGCGGGAGTAAACACCTGGGAGCTGTTTTTT. Its translation: CASNGLAGVNTWELFF.

V is TRBV10-3 and J is TRBJ2-1; no clear D. V was clipped by 1 base and J by 8 bases, with 6 bases between them. The CDR3 extends over 12 amino acids. Germline values: CDR1 ENHRY, CDR2 SYGVKD. For the CDR3, the DNA is TGTGCCATCAGTGAGTTGATGGATGAGCAGTTCTTC. Amino acids: CAISELMDEQFF.

Points on this clonotype: One junction end does not reproduce the germline sequence, and a read error may be involved. The chain combines TRBV12-3 or TRBV12-4 with TRBJ2-1; TRBD2 matches 8 bases. There are 15 residues in the CDR3. DNA for the CDR3: TGTGCCAGCAGTCAGACTAGCGCGACCTACAATGACCAGTTCTTC. Protein sequence: CASSQTSATYNDQFF.

This chain connects TRBV12-3 or TRBV12-4 to TRBJ1-2; 8 bases agree with TRBD1. The CDR3 is 15 residues long. The V segment lost 7 bases and the J segment 8 bases; nucleotides outside the gene matches: 15. CDR3 sequence reads: CASTQGTGGARGYTF. DNA of the CDR3: TGTGCCAGCACCCAGGGCACAGGGGGGGCGAGGGGCTACACCTTC.

Sample share makes this clonotype medium-sized. The chain carries TRBV29-1 and TRBJ2-7, with a possible D match to TRBD1 (6 bases). Germline loops: CDR1 SQVTM, CDR2 ANQGSEA. CDR3 size: 11 residues. The CDR3 DNA sequence: TGCGGCGCCTTAACAGGGACCGAGCAGTACTTC. Translation: CGALTGTEQYF.

This clonotype was recorded many times. The chain links TRBV6-6 to TRBJ2-5; TRBD2 is a possible D gene (5 bases). This CDR3 has 13 amino acids. The germline CDR1 and CDR2 sequences are MNHNY and SVGAGI (reference sequence). V lost 5 bases, J lost 4 bases, and 11 bases lay in between. The CDR3 coding sequence is TGTGCCAGCAGTGGAGGTGCTTCAGAGACCCAGTACTTC. Translation: CASSGGASETQYF.

The rearrangement uses TRBV6-5 and TRBJ1-1; D is perhaps TRBD1 (5 bases). Germline assignment: CDR1 MNHEY and CDR2 SVGAGI. There are 13 residues in the CDR3. V was cut by 1 base and J by 6 bases, with 9 bases left in between. The CDR3 here is CASSYFGAAEAFF. The CDR3 coding sequence is TGTGCCAGCAGTTACTTTGGGGCCGCTGAAGCTTTCTTT.

The CDR3 nucleotides read TGTGCCAGCAGTGAACCTCTCAATAGCGGGAGTGACGGAGAGACCCAGTACTTC. Its translation is CASSEPLNSGSDGETQYF. The chain uses TRBV25-1 and TRBJ2-5; 9 bases align to TRBD2. Per the germline V gene, CDR1 is MGHDK and CDR2 is SYGVNS. The CDR3 has 18 residues. With 2 bases clipped from V and 4 bases from J, the junction kept 14 bases outside the gene matches.

The chain carries TRBV6-2 or TRBV6-3 and TRBJ2-7; TRBD2 matches at 10 bases. The CDR3 runs 15 residues. Germline V gives CDR1 MNHEY, CDR2 SVGEGT. The CDR3 here is CASIYGGLAATEQYV. CDR3 bases: TGTGCCAGCATTTACGGAGGACTAGCGGCAACCGAGCAGTACGTC.

With regard to this clonotype: The conserved phenylalanine or tryptophan normally closing the CDR3 is absent here, so this likely arose from a read error. The rearrangement uses TRBV10-3 and TRBJ2-1, with D perhaps given as TRBD1 or TRBD2 (6 bases each). Germline lookup yields CDR1 ENHRY and CDR2 SYGVKD. This CDR3 is 16 amino acids long. CDR3 loop: CAVSESGGGPYYQQFY. CDR3 DNA sequence: TGTGCCGTCAGTGAGTCGGGTGGGGGGCCGTACTATCAGCAGTTCTAC.

Turning to this clonotype: Compared with germline, one end of the junction differs, possibly owing to a read error. The CDR3 spells CASTAWTSGSADYEQFF. The CDR3 region has the DNA TGTGCCAGCACCGCTTGGACTAGCGGGAGTGCGGACTATGAGCAATTCTTC. This sequence joins TRBV2 and TRBJ2-1, with TRBD2 matching 13 bases. This CDR3 spans 17 amino acids. Germline values: CDR1 SNHLY, CDR2 FYNNEI.

This clonotype was recorded once. This chain uses TRBV4-1 with TRBJ2-1; tentatively, D is TRBD1 (5 bases). Germline V gene data show CDR1 as MGHRA and CDR2 as YSYEKL. Trimming pared 10 bases from V and 9 bases from J, leaving 28 bases between. There are 16 residues in the CDR3. The CDR3 sequence: CAIMGFEDNNSREQFF. DNA of the CDR3: TGCGCCATCATGGGGTTTGAGGACAACAATAGCCGTGAGCAGTTCTTC.